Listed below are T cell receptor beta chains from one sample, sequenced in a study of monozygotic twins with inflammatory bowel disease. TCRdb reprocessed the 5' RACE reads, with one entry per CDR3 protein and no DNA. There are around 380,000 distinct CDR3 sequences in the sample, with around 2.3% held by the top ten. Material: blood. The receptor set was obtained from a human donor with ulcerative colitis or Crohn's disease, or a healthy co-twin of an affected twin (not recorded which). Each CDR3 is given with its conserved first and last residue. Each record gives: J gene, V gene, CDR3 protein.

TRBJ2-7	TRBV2	CASNPGLRDGEQYF
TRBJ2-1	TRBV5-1	CASSDLRNEQFF
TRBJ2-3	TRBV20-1	CSARKRLAGRVIYTDTQYF
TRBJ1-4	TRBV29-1	CSVVGVGEKLFF
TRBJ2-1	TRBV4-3	CASSQVAWRGPPGEQFF
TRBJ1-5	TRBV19	CASSRHREGQPQHF
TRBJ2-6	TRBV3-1	CASRTSSGANVLTF
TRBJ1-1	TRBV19	CASSQEQHMNTEAFF
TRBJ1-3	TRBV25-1	CASSEFSGTGIRANTIYF
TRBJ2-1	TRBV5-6	CASSSGAGQSYNEQFF
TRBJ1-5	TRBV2	CASSEVGTASRPQHF
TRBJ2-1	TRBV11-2	CASSQIAGGYNEQFF
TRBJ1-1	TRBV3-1	CASSPQGGSYAFF
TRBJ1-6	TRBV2	CASSGGIPRSSPLHF
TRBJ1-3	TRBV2	CASHPGTGGNTIYF
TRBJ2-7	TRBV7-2	CASSFGGREQYF
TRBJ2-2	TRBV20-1	CSASSALGQGKTGELFF
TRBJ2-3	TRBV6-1	CASSEIGGYTDTQYF
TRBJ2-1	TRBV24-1	CATSDAGLAGVSHEQFF
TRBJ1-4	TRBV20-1	CSAPSTGANEKLFF
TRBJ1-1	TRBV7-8	CASSPGRRDGDTEAFF
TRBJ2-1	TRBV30	CAWVAVGLAGKLFF
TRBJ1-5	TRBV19	CASSITGTANQPQHF
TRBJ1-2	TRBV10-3	CAISAATEYGYTF
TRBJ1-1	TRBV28	CASSLDRAPNTDAFF
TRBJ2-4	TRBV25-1	CAGSELSSGGENIQYF
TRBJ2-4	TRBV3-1	CASSPHRGAKNIQYF
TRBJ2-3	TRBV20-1	CSARDPGRTSTDTQYF
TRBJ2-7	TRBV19	CASSTPSGKYEQYF
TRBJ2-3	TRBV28	CASSPGTSGLRGGYF
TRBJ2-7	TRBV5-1	CASSSTGSSFPYEQYF
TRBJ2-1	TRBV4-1	CASSQAQGSEQFF
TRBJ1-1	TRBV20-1	CSPQGRGPRTEAFF
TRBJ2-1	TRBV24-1	CATTGGSSYNEQFF
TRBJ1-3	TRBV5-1	CASSFDRRSGNTIYF
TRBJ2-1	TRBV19	CASSATTNRGRSSYNEQFF
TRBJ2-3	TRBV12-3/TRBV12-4	CASRRLADTQYF
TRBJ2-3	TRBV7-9	CASRTGVSWDTQYF
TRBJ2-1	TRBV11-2	CASSLVGLAGRQFF
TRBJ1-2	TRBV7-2	CASSPQSDGNYGYTF
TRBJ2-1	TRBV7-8	CASSTQGLAGKYNEQFF
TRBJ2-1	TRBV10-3	CAISESRVDEQFF
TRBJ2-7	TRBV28	CASSLYSTYEQYF
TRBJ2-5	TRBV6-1	CASSDGVVRNF
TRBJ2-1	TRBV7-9	CASSPGETSGYNEQFF
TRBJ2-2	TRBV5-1	CASRRQGLDTGELFF
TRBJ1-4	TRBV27	CASSPVAQGLGEKLFF
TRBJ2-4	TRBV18	CASSPPSSDKNIQYF
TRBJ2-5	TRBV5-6	CASSLTGGPGTQYF
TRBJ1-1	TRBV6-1	CASSITNLEVGAFF
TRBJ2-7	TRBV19	CASSPGPGRNEQYF
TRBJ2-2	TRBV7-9	CASSFEGHTGELFF
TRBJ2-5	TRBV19	CASSITGAQETQYF
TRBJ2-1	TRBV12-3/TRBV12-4	CASSNGRMNEQFF
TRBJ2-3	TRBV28	CASSSPGTPSTDTQYF
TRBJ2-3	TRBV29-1	CSVDTPGVSDTQYF